This T cell receptor (beta chain) emerged from a study of OX40 agonist ivuxolimab in advanced cancers. Across the whole study: Treatment of patients was with ivuxolimab, an agonistic anti-OX40 (CD134) antibody.

Assay: immunoSEQ multiplex PCR; the TCRdb copy retains only in-frame clones and omits some. The sample yields some 46,000 clones, 60% to 80% seen once. The clonotype originates from an adult with an advanced solid tumor such as melanoma, head and neck, liver or kidney cancer. This specimen was CD4+ or CD8+ T cells sorted from blood, taken in a trial of the OX40 agonist ivuxolimab.

The CDR3 region has the DNA TGCGCCAGCAGCCAAGATGGCAGGGCTCAGCCCCAGCATTTT. Amino acids: CASSQDGRAQPQHF. This sequence joins TRBV4-1 and TRBJ1-5; a weak D match, TRBD1 (5 bases). The CDR3 extends over 14 amino acids. Trimming cost V 0 bases and J 6 bases, with 9 bases left between them. CDR1 is MGHRA, CDR2 YSYEKL, per germline.